This T cell receptor (beta chain) derives from a study of T cell responses to AZD1222 COVID-19 vaccine. The wider study: Second doses were pooled across both intervals (about 4 or about 12 weeks).

TCRdb keeps only in-frame clones here, not all; method: immunoSEQ multiplex PCR. Among 94,000 or so clones, almost 90% were seen once, and the ten largest hold about 28%. As for this clone: The antigen is undetermined.

Study-level findings and limits: AZD1222 recipients seropositive at baseline numbered only five to seven. Sampling captured repertoires only after the peak T cell response.

The germline gives CDR1 SGDLS, CDR2 YYNGEE. Losses at the gene ends were 0 bases for V and 0 bases for J; bases not matched to a gene: 4. There are 16 residues in the CDR3. This receptor was identified in an adult in good health. The V call is TRBV9, the J call TRBJ1-1; 8 bases are a match to TRBD1. Sample: peripheral blood, taken on day 0 of AZD1222 vaccination. The DNA of the CDR3 is TGTGCCAGCAGCGTAGGGGCAGGGGGCCTGAACACTGAAGCTTTCTTT. Its translation: CASSVGAGGLNTEAFF.